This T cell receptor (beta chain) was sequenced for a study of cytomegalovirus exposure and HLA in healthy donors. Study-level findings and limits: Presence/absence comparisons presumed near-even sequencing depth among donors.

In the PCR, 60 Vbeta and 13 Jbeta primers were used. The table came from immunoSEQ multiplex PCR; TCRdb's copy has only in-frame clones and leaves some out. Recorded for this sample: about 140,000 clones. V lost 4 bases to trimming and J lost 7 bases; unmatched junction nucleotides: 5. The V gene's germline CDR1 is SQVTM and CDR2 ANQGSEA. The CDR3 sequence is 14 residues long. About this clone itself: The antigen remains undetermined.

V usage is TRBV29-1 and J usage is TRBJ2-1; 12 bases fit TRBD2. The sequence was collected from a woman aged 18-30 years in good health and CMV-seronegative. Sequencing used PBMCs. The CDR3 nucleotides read TGCAGCGTTGCTTTGACTAGCGGGAGAAATGAGCAGTTCTTC. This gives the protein CSVALTSGRNEQFF.